A single sample gave rise to the 27 T cell receptor beta chains below, sequenced in a study of T cells in Graves' hyperthyroidism and ophthalmopathy. There were TCR beta CDR3 regions amplified from RNA transcripts. The TCR CDR3 was amplified in a first-round RT-PCR using the HTBI primer set. MiXCR was run by TCRdb on the multiplex PCR reads, yielding one entry per CDR3 protein. This repertoire shows about 300,000 distinct CDR3 sequences, roughly a fifth found once; its top ten account for roughly 40%. Sequenced sample: blood. The origin of the receptors is a man aged 50 to 59 with Graves' ophthalmopathy.

This clonotype was counted many times. The CDR3 DNA is TGTGCCAGCAGCAAGGCGGACTCGAACACCGGGGAGCTGTTTTTT. It codes for CASSKADSNTGELFF. This sequence joins TRBV4-2 and TRBJ2-2, with D possibly TRBD2 on 5 matching bases. V shed 5 bases and J shed 0 bases, with 10 bases lying between them. Per germline, CDR1 LGHNA and CDR2 YNFKEQ. CDR3 size: 15 residues.

This clonotype was seen at least ten times. The V call is TRBV6-5, the J call TRBJ2-5, with TRBD2 as a possible D gene (6 bases). With 2 bases removed from V and 5 bases from J, the gap between germline ends came to 9 bases. The CDR3 extends over 13 amino acids. The germline gives CDR1 MNHEY, CDR2 SVGAGI. This CDR3 is CASSYRGGETQYF. Here the CDR3 DNA reads TGTGCCAGCAGTTACAGGGGAGGTGAGACCCAGTACTTC.

This clonotype was counted between two and nine times. V is TRBV3-1 and J is TRBJ2-5; D not resolved. Trimming pared 0 bases from V and 5 bases from J, leaving 10 bases between. CDR3 size: 14 residues. The germline V gene has CDR1 LGHDT and CDR2 YNNKEL (reference sequence). The CDR3 nucleotides read TGTGCCAGCAGCCAAGAAGCACAGAGCGAGACCCAGTACTTC. It encodes CASSQEAQSETQYF.

V gene TRBV7-2 combines with J gene TRBJ2-2, with D perhaps TRBD1 (6 bases). Germline CDR1 is SGHTA and CDR2 is FQGNSA. The CDR3 covers 17 residues. V was trimmed by 3 bases and J by 1 base, leaving 15 bases between them. Here the CDR3 DNA reads TGTGCCAGCAGCTTGGGGCCGGGACAACTGAACACCGGGGAGCTGTTTTTT. Its translation: CASSLGPGQLNTGELFF.

The chain links TRBV20-1 to TRBJ1-6; D gene unclear. The germline V gene encodes CDR1 DFQATT and CDR2 SNEGSKA (reference sequence). The germline V and J ends were trimmed by 7 bases and 0 bases, with 7 bases remaining between them. There are 13 residues in the CDR3. The DNA of the CDR3 is TGCAGTGACACGAGCTCCTATAATTCACCCCTCCACTTT. Its protein is CSDTSSYNSPLHF.

This clonotype was recorded at least ten times. The chain couples TRBV7-3 to TRBJ2-7; unclear D gene. CDR1 is SGHTA, CDR2 FQGTGA, per germline. V lost 5 bases, J lost 2 bases, and 25 bases lay in between. CDR3 length equals 18 residues. The DNA of the CDR3 is TGTGCCAGCAGCCGGAGTATGTGGCTACTAATTGCCCCCTACGAGCAGTACTTC. The encoded protein is CASSRSMWLLIAPYEQYF.

This clonotype has just a few counts. In nucleotides, the CDR3 is TGTGCCTGGAGTTTTTCGGGAGGGGAGCAGTTCTTC. This translates into CAWSFSGGEQFF. The chain links TRBV30 to TRBJ2-1; TRBD2 aligns across 8 bases. In germline, CDR1 is GTSNPN, CDR2 SVGIG (reference sequence). V gave up 2 bases and J gave up 10 bases; unmatched junction bases: 4. The CDR3 is 12 amino acids.

There are many counts of this clonotype. V usage is TRBV3-1 and J usage is TRBJ2-7; D remains unclear. The CDR3 totals 15 residues. The ends were cut back, 1 base at V and 3 bases at J, with 13 bases in the middle. In germline, CDR1 is LGHDT, CDR2 YNNKEL (reference sequence). In nucleotides, the CDR3 is TGTGCCAGCAGCCAAGCTCTACAGCCGTTCTACGAGCAGTACTTC. Amino acids: CASSQALQPFYEQYF.

This clonotype was seen many times. The DNA of the CDR3 is TGTGCCAGCAGTACGGACAGGGACCCTCAGCCCCAGCATTTT. Its protein is CASSTDRDPQPQHF. The V and J genes are TRBV28 and TRBJ1-5, with 8 bases matching TRBD1. Germline V lookup: CDR1 MDHEN, CDR2 SYDVKM. CDR3 length: 14 residues. V shed 5 bases, J shed 6 bases, and the junction held 6 bases outside the gene matches.

This chain uses TRBV4-2 with TRBJ1-4; D uncertain. Trimming left V 1 base short and J 6 bases short, with 9 bases between. The germline gives CDR1 LGHNA, CDR2 YNFKEQ. The CDR3 runs 14 residues. This chain's CDR3 is CASSQGGRDEKLFF. CDR3 nucleotide sequence: TGTGCCAGCAGCCAAGGGGGTAGGGATGAAAAACTGTTTTTT.

This clonotype was detected many times. One end of the junction fails to match germline, which may point to a read error. The chain recombines TRBV18 with TRBJ2-3, with TRBD1 matching 7 bases. Germline values: CDR1 KGHSH, CDR2 LQKENI. CDR3 length equals 15 residues. The CDR3 here is CASSHRQGREDTQYF. CDR3 DNA: TGTGCCAGTTCACACCGACAGGGAAGGGAAGATACGCAGTATTTT.

This clonotype occurred a few times. The chain recombines TRBV5-1 with TRBJ2-4, with TRBD2 identical over 13 bases. V gave up 3 bases and J gave up 7 bases; unmatched junction bases: 7. Germline values: CDR1 SGHRS, CDR2 YFSETQ. There are 16 residues in the CDR3. The CDR3: CASSSGQTSGRNIQYF. CDR3 DNA: TGCGCCAGCAGCTCTGGTCAGACTAGCGGGAGGAACATTCAGTACTTC.

This clonotype was detected ten times or more. This chain uses TRBV27 with TRBJ2-3; the match to TRBD2 covers 13 bases. Germline V gene lookup returns CDR1 MNHEY and CDR2 SMNVEV (reference sequence). The CDR3 totals 19 residues. Unmatched junction bases numbered 13, after V lost 2 bases and J lost 5 bases. The CDR3 sequence: CASSLGETRRLAGGDTQYF. CDR3 coding DNA: TGTGCCAGCAGTTTAGGGGAAACCAGGCGACTAGCGGGAGGAGATACGCAGTATTTT.

This clonotype was seen a few times. The CDR3 bases are TGTGCCAGCAGTTCCGGGGGCAGAGAGTATGGCTACACCTTC. It yields the protein CASSSGGREYGYTF. V usage is TRBV14 and J usage is TRBJ1-2; TRBD1 is a possible D gene (6 bases). Trimming cost V 6 bases and J 5 bases, with 16 bases left between them. Germline V gene data show CDR1 as SGHDN and CDR2 as FVKESK. The CDR3 runs 14 residues.

This clonotype has at least ten counts. V is TRBV20-1 and J is TRBJ2-3, with unresolved D. Trimming stripped 6 bases from V and 1 base from J, with 17 bases between. The CDR3 spans 15 residues. CDR1 DFQATT and CDR2 SNEGSKA come from the germline V gene (reference sequence). The CDR3 nucleotides are TGCAGTGCACGTCCCATTACTATCGGCACAGATACGCAGTATTTT. Translated: CSARPITIGTDTQYF.

This clonotype has more than one count but fewer than ten. The rearrangement joins TRBV2 to TRBJ2-7; D might be TRBD2 (6 bases). Trimming took 7 bases from V and 0 from J, leaving 10 bases between them. Germline lookup yields CDR1 SNHLY and CDR2 FYNNEI. This CDR3 contains 13 residues. CDR3 bases: TGTGCCAGCAAAGGGACTCCCTCCTACGAGCAGTACTTC. This codes for CASKGTPSYEQYF.

DNA of the CDR3: TGTGCCAGCAGTGCCCAGGGGGGACAGGGACCCAATCAGCCCCAGCATTTT. It codes for CASSAQGGQGPNQPQHF. This rearrangement joins TRBV6-1 to TRBJ1-5, with 9 bases matching TRBD1. The CDR3 loop spans 17 amino acids. Germline assignment: CDR1 MNHNS and CDR2 SASEGT. J was trimmed by 3 bases and V by 4 bases; bases with no gene match: 10.

The sample holds a few counts of this clonotype. This chain connects TRBV5-1 to TRBJ2-2; D gene unclear. Looked up from germline, CDR1 is SGHRS and CDR2 is YFSETQ. The V end was cut by 0 bases, the J end by 5 bases, with 8 bases between. This CDR3 spans 14 amino acids. This chain's CDR3 is CASSLGPPTGELFF. The CDR3 region has the DNA TGCGCCAGCAGCTTGGGGCCTCCTACCGGGGAGCTGTTTTTT.

This clonotype was detected a few times. The chain links TRBV6-2 or TRBV6-3 to TRBJ2-7; D not certain. V was trimmed by 5 bases and J by 2 bases, leaving 10 bases between them. This CDR3 contains 13 residues. Germline lookup yields CDR1 MNHEY and CDR2 SVGEGT. CDR3 DNA sequence: TGTGCCAGCAGTCCCCTGAGGACCTACGAGCAGTACTTC. The encoded protein is CASSPLRTYEQYF.

This clonotype appeared a few times. V usage is TRBV29-1 and J usage is TRBJ1-2; D not certain. Germline V lookup: CDR1 SQVTM, CDR2 ANQGSEA. There are 11 residues in the CDR3. The ends were cut back, 6 bases at V and 6 bases at J, with 11 bases in the middle. The CDR3 is CSVPGGDGYTF. The CDR3 DNA reads as TGCAGCGTCCCCGGCGGGGATGGCTACACCTTC.

The chain links TRBV12-3 or TRBV12-4 to TRBJ2-5; TRBD2 might be the D (5 bases). The length of the CDR3 is 14 residues. Trimming took off 6 bases at V and 5 bases at J, with 16 bases between the two ends. The CDR3 region has the DNA TGTGCCAGCAGCACGGAGGTGGCGCGGGAGACCCAGTACTTC. Translation gives CASSTEVARETQYF.

This chain links TRBV28 with TRBJ2-7; TRBD2 agrees at 11 bases. Germline-derived CDR1 and CDR2 are MDHEN and SYDVKM. Unmatched junction bases numbered 19, after V lost 5 bases and J lost 4 bases. This CDR3 is built from 19 residues. The CDR3 coding sequence is TGTGCCAGCAGTACGCCCGGACAGGACTCTAGCGGGAGGTCTTACGAGCAGTACTTC. Encoded protein: CASSTPGQDSSGRSYEQYF.

This clonotype has more than one count but fewer than ten. V usage is TRBV6-1 and J usage is TRBJ2-1, with D unresolved. This CDR3 has 11 residues. Germline V CDR1 and CDR2: MNHNS, SASEGT. V lost 5 bases and J lost 9, with 8 bases in between. The DNA for the CDR3 is TGTGCCAGCAGTCGTCATACTGAGCAGTTCTTC. Residues: CASSRHTEQFF.

This clonotype was seen a handful of times. V is TRBV9 and J is TRBJ2-7; D perhaps matches TRBD1 (6 bases). Germline V gives CDR1 SGDLS, CDR2 YYNGEE. CDR3 length: 15 residues. With 3 bases removed from V and 5 bases from J, the gap between germline ends came to 18 bases. CDR3 nucleotide sequence: TGTGCCAGCAGCGGACGCGGCGGCAGGGGCGACGAGCAGTACTTC. It specifies CASSGRGGRGDEQYF.

The chain uses TRBV4-3 and TRBJ2-6; no clear D gene. The CDR3 sequence is 16 residues long. Trimming removed 0 bases from V and 4 bases from J, with 10 bases in between. Germline V gives CDR1 LGHNA, CDR2 YSLEER. CDR3 protein: CASSQELGTGANVLTF. The CDR3, as DNA: TGCGCCAGCAGCCAAGAGCTGGGTACCGGGGCCAACGTCCTGACTTTC.

Remarks on this clonotype: This clone may be a read error of a much larger clone one base away. This chain links TRBV7-6 with TRBJ2-1, with a weak D call TRBD2 (6 bases). This CDR3 is 13 amino acids long. V was pared by 5 bases and J by 12 bases, with 17 bases between. Germline lookup yields CDR1 SGHVS and CDR2 FNYEAQ. CDR3 DNA sequence: TGTGCCAGCAGCACGGACTATAATGGTGGGCAGTTCTTC. As protein: CASSTDYNGGQFF.

This clonotype was observed a few times. This chain connects TRBV6-5 to TRBJ2-1; 10 bases are a match to TRBD2. CDR1 is MNHEY and CDR2 is SVGAGI in the germline V gene. Trimming at V came to 2 bases and at J to 5 bases, leaving 6 bases not matched to a gene. This CDR3 comprises 16 residues. CDR3 in amino acids: CASSYATSGINNEQFF. The CDR3 DNA is TGTGCCAGCAGTTACGCTACTAGCGGGATCAACAATGAGCAGTTCTTC.